This T cell receptor (beta chain) originates from a study of neurological immune-mediated disorders. This clonotype was detected ten times or more. Sample time point: longitudinal time-point 3. The CDR3 runs to 13 residues. From germline, CDR1 is SGHRS and CDR2 YFSETQ. Trimming took off 0 bases at V and 8 bases at J, with 9 bases between the two ends. MiXCR, applied by TCRdb to the 5' RACE reads, yields one record per CDR3 protein. This sample has around 100,000 distinct CDR3 sequences, with 11% found just once. The gene calls are TRBV5-1 and TRBJ2-1, with a tentative D call TRBD2 (5 bases). This clonotype was obtained from a female donor with HTLV-1-associated myelopathy (HAM/TSP). Sequenced material: PBMCs. The chain's CDR3 is CASSLGPGDEQFF. The CDR3 nucleotides read TGCGCCAGCAGCTTGGGGCCCGGGGATGAGCAGTTCTTC.